This TCR beta chain appears in the sequencing data of a study of blood T cell repertoires in COVID-19. Repertoires were generated with immunoSEQ multiplex PCR, while TCRdb's copy carries only in-frame clones and drops some. This sample has 250,000 to 300,000 clones, with less than 90% found just once. This CDR3 contains 16 residues. Losses at the gene ends were 5 bases for V and 1 base for J; bases not matched to a gene: 6. The germline V gene has CDR1 SQVTM and CDR2 ANQGSEA. This TCR derives from a woman in her twenties or thirties with COVID-19, enrolled during active disease. The J gene is TRBJ2-6, the V gene TRBV29-1; 9 bases line up with TRBD1. Sequenced sample: peripheral blood. The CDR3 sequence: CSVLPGQGSGANVLTF. The CDR3 DNA reads as TGCAGCGTTTTACCGGGACAGGGATCTGGGGCCAACGTCCTGACTTTC.